The table lists the clone carrying this T cell receptor beta chain with a few counts. The antigen is not known. This sample is part of a study of shared clonotypes between healthy human individuals. Study-wide findings and caveats: Although depth was large, rarefaction showed that sequencing of the sorted subsets was incomplete. Among the subsets, naive ones generally showed larger estimated richness than memory ones.

Profiled with immunoSEQ multiplex PCR; TCRdb holds only in-frame clones, not every one. The top ten clones hold 1% to 1.5% of a sample with nearly 2 million clones, about 95% of them seen once. V dropped 3 bases and J dropped 0; count of bases not matched to a gene: 11. Germline V gene sequence: CDR1 MGHRA, CDR2 YSYEKL. The CDR3 loop spans 18 amino acids. Cells designated naive CD8 were CD45RO-negative and were positively selected for CCR7, with terminally differentiated effector memory CD45RA+ cells excluded. This clonotype was obtained from a man aged 18 to 29 in good health. The chain carries TRBV4-1 and TRBJ1-5, with 7 bases lining up with TRBD1. The material sequenced was naive CD8+ T cells sorted from blood. The CDR3 sequence is CASSHTQGWIGSNQPQHF. The CDR3 nucleotides read TGCGCCAGCAGCCACACACAGGGGTGGATTGGTAGCAATCAGCCCCAGCATTTT.